These 30 T cell receptor beta chains originate from one sample sequenced in a study of T-cell reconstitution after alpha-beta-depleted transplantation in children. Unique molecular identifiers featured in how the TCRbeta library was prepared. TCRdb recomputed calls from the PCR reads with MiXCR, one row per CDR3 protein. Of approximately 500,000 distinct CDR3 sequences in the sample, roughly a tenth are singletons; the top ten hold just over 2%. Here the sequenced sample was PBMCs, taken before TCRalphabeta/CD19-depleted stem cell transplant. Receptor source: a child under 10 years old with inherited bone marrow failure, due to receive a stem cell transplant.

This clonotype was picked up many times. The chain joins TRBV4-3 to TRBJ2-1; TRBD2 matches at 7 bases. CDR3 length equals 15 residues. V trimming: 0 bases; J trimming: 13 bases; junction bases outside the gene matches: 12. The germline V gene encodes CDR1 LGHNA and CDR2 YSLEER. CDR3 residues: CASSQDLGTTGTQFF. CDR3 coding DNA: TGCGCCAGCAGCCAAGATTTGGGGACTACGGGAACCCAGTTCTTC.

This clonotype has at least ten counts. The V and J genes are TRBV20-1 and TRBJ1-1; D is unclear. Trimming pared 3 bases from V and 1 base from J, leaving 3 bases between. Germline assignment: CDR1 DFQATT and CDR2 SNEGSKA (reference sequence). The CDR3 is made up of 11 amino acids. The CDR3, as DNA: TGCAGTGCTAGTCAGAACACTGAAGCTTTCTTT. Its translation is CSASQNTEAFF.

This chain joins TRBV5-4 and TRBJ1-2; D unresolved. Germline lookup yields CDR1 SGHNT and CDR2 YYREEE (reference sequence). The CDR3 has 14 amino acids. Trimming shortened V by 0 bases and J by 8 bases, and 14 bases separated the two germline ends. The CDR3 region has the DNA TGTGCCAGCAGCTTGGACGCTAGGGCCTGGGGCTACACCTTC. It encodes CASSLDARAWGYTF.

In this sample, this clonotype turned up many times. The chain is built from TRBV20-1 and TRBJ2-7, with D possibly called TRBD1 or TRBD2 (5 bases each). Germline lookup yields CDR1 DFQATT and CDR2 SNEGSKA (reference sequence). This CDR3 comprises 13 residues. This CDR3 is CSPGPRSSYEQYF. The CDR3 DNA reads TGCAGCCCGGGACCTCGGAGCTCCTACGAGCAGTACTTC.

This clonotype was found a few times. The chain employs TRBV27 and TRBJ2-1; maybe TRBD2 (5 bases). Germline loops: CDR1 MNHEY, CDR2 SMNVEV (reference sequence). The CDR3 length is 15 residues. The ends were cut back, 3 bases at V and 6 bases at J, with 15 bases in the middle. The CDR3 nucleotides are TGTGCCAGCAGTTTTAGCTCCTCGGGAATCAATGAGCAGTTCTTC. Protein sequence: CASSFSSSGINEQFF.

This clonotype was counted many times. J is TRBJ2-1 and V is TRBV10-2; possible D gene TRBD1, 5 bases. CDR3 size: 14 residues. Trimming shortened V by 3 bases and J by 9 bases, and 15 bases separated the two germline ends. Germline CDR1 and CDR2: WSHSY and SAAADI. CDR3 in DNA: TGCGCCAGCAGTGAAGGCAGGGCAGTAATTGAGCAGTTCTTC. The encoded protein is CASSEGRAVIEQFF.

The sample holds many counts of this clonotype. The V and J genes are TRBV14 and TRBJ2-1; TRBD1 agrees at 9 bases. Trimming removed 5 bases from V and 7 bases from J; junction bases left unmatched: 12. Germline V lookup: CDR1 SGHDN, CDR2 FVKESK. CDR3 size: 16 residues. CDR3 sequence (DNA): TGTGCCAGCAGCACACTGTCGGGACAGGGTTGGAATGAGCAGTTCTTC. It encodes CASSTLSGQGWNEQFF.

This clonotype occurred many times. V usage is TRBV4-3 and J usage is TRBJ2-7, with D uncertain. The CDR3 runs to 15 residues. Trimming removed 4 bases at V and 5 bases at J, with 18 bases between. Germline loops: CDR1 LGHNA, CDR2 YSLEER. As DNA, the CDR3 is TGCGCCAGCAGCCGGAATTGGCTAGGTCCTCACGAGCAGTACTTC. It encodes CASSRNWLGPHEQYF.

The chain is built from TRBV4-2 and TRBJ2-7; D is uncertain. CDR1 and CDR2 (germline): LGHNA, YNFKEQ. The CDR3 sequence is 14 residues long. Trimming took 0 bases from V and 2 from J, leaving 8 bases between them. The CDR3 sequence: CASSQDGSAYEQYF. The DNA for the CDR3 is TGTGCCAGCAGCCAAGATGGATCAGCCTACGAGCAGTACTTC.

The table lists this clonotype with a count of one. A much larger clone differs by one base, so this may be a read error. V gene TRBV12-3 or TRBV12-4 combines with J gene TRBJ2-1; D may be TRBD1 (6 bases). Deletions cut 5 bases from V and 13 bases from J, with 21 bases between. CDR3 length: 14 residues. The CDR3 loop is CASSLLTGSGDQFF. CDR3 nucleotides: TGTGCCAGCAGTCTCCTCACAGGGTCCGGTGACCAGTTCTTC.

The chain is built from TRBV3-1 and TRBJ2-1; D assignment may be TRBD1 or TRBD2 (5 bases each). Germline V gives CDR1 LGHDT, CDR2 YNNKEL (reference sequence). The CDR3 consists of 15 residues. The germline V and J ends were trimmed by 2 bases and 6 bases, with 14 bases remaining between them. The chain's CDR3 is CASSQSWDPANEQFF. CDR3 coding DNA: TGTGCCAGCAGCCAATCTTGGGACCCCGCCAATGAGCAGTTCTTC.

This clonotype was observed at least ten times. The chain uses TRBV4-1 and TRBJ2-3, with 11 positions matching TRBD2. V dropped 1 base and J dropped 11; count of bases not matched to a gene: 14. CDR3 length: 17 residues. Per germline, CDR1 MGHRA and CDR2 YSYEKL. The CDR3 is CASSQGSVGLAGGQQYF. Here the CDR3 DNA reads TGCGCCAGCAGCCAAGGTTCAGTTGGGCTAGCGGGAGGCCAGCAGTATTTT.

The sample holds many counts of this clonotype. The rearrangement links TRBV28 to TRBJ2-7, with D perhaps matching TRBD2 (5 bases). CDR3 size: 14 residues. Germline CDR1 reads MDHEN; CDR2 reads SYDVKM. V was trimmed by 5 bases and J by 3 bases, leaving 14 bases between them. The CDR3 DNA is TGTGCCAGCAGTCTAGCCAGGTGGCACTACGAGCAGTACTTC. Its translation is CASSLARWHYEQYF.

This clonotype was picked up many times. The J gene is TRBJ2-3, the V gene TRBV10-3; 7 positions agree with TRBD1. CDR3 size: 12 residues. CDR1 is ENHRY, CDR2 SYGVKD, per germline. Trimming at V came to 9 bases and at J to 5 bases, leaving 5 bases not matched to a gene. The CDR3 loop reads CAIRQGIDTQYF. The CDR3 DNA follows: TGTGCCATTCGACAGGGCATAGATACGCAGTATTTT.

In this sample, this clonotype turned up a few times. This chain joins TRBV5-8 and TRBJ2-2, with a tentative D call TRBD2 (7 bases). V lost 4 bases and J lost 4, with 23 bases in between. In germline, CDR1 is SGHTS, CDR2 YDEGEE. The CDR3 covers 18 residues. CDR3 loop: CASSPRGRERVATGELFF. The CDR3, as DNA: TGTGCCAGCAGCCCCCGGGGGCGGGAGAGGGTGGCCACCGGGGAGCTGTTTTTT. The full variable domain, completed using reference TRBV5-8 and TRBJ2-2, is EAGVTQSPTHLIKTRGQQATLRCSPISGHTSVYWYQQALGLGLQFLLWYDEGEERNRGNFPPRFSGRQFPNYSSELNVNALELEDSALYLCASSPRGRERVATGELFFGEGSRLTVL.

This clonotype was seen a handful of times. The V and J genes are TRBV28 and TRBJ2-5; 8 bases map to TRBD1. There are 16 residues in the CDR3. CDR1 and CDR2 (germline): MDHEN, SYDVKM. Trimming cost V 7 bases and J 4 bases; bases outside gene matches: 14. DNA of the CDR3: TGTGCCAGCACCCCCCGGAGGGGGACAGGCAGAGAGACCCAGTACTTC. As protein: CASTPRRGTGRETQYF.

The chain has TRBV6-5 and TRBJ1-5, with no clear D. Germline V CDR1 and CDR2: MNHEY, SVGAGI. This CDR3 region has 18 residues. Trimming removed 3 bases at V and 0 bases at J, with 18 bases between. CDR3 sequence: CASSYRTLWTDSNQPQHF. CDR3 in DNA: TGTGCCAGCAGTTATCGCACCCTATGGACGGATAGCAATCAGCCCCAGCATTTT.

The rearrangement links TRBV5-1 to TRBJ2-3; 11 positions match TRBD2. V trimming: 0 bases; J trimming: 3 bases; junction bases outside the gene matches: 6. From germline, CDR1 is SGHRS and CDR2 YFSETQ. CDR3 length: 17 residues. The CDR3 nucleotides read TGCGCCAGCAGCTTGGGAACTAGCGGGAGAGGAACAGATACGCAGTATTTT. This encodes CASSLGTSGRGTDTQYF.

The V and J genes are TRBV4-3 and TRBJ2-3; 12 bases match TRBD2. CDR3 length: 15 residues. CDR1 is LGHNA, CDR2 YSLEER, per germline. V was clipped by 6 bases and J by 3 bases; unmatched bases: 4. CDR3 residues: CASRMTSGSTDTQYF. CDR3 in DNA: TGCGCCAGCAGGATGACTAGCGGGAGTACAGATACGCAGTATTTT.

This clonotype came up many times. This chain uses TRBV10-3 with TRBJ2-1; 10 nucleotides match TRBD2. Germline trimming cut 6 bases from V and 5 bases from J; bases unmatched to any gene: 7. Germline CDR1 reads ENHRY; CDR2 reads SYGVKD. The CDR3 is 15 amino acids. CDR3 in amino acids: CAIRTSGTVDNEQFF. CDR3 coding DNA: TGTGCCATCAGAACTAGCGGGACGGTGGACAATGAGCAGTTCTTC.

This clonotype was seen repeatedly, ten times or more. The V gene is TRBV2, the J gene TRBJ2-3; 14 nucleotides match TRBD2. The V gene end was trimmed by 4 bases and the J gene end by 11 bases; junction bases not matched to a gene: 11. CDR3 length: 16 amino acids. The germline V gene has CDR1 SNHLY and CDR2 FYNNEI. The CDR3 here is CASSAGLAGGDEGQYF. Written as DNA, the CDR3 is TGTGCCAGCAGTGCCGGACTAGCGGGAGGAGATGAGGGGCAGTATTTT.

The gene calls are TRBV7-9 and TRBJ1-4; 8 positions match TRBD1. Looked up from germline, CDR1 is SEHNR and CDR2 is FQNEAQ (reference sequence). J was trimmed by 5 bases and V by 3 bases; bases with no gene match: 5. The CDR3 loop spans 15 amino acids. The CDR3 region is CASSLGQALNEKLFF. The CDR3 DNA reads TGTGCCAGCAGCTTGGGACAGGCCCTAAATGAAAAACTGTTTTTT.

In DNA form, the CDR3 reads TGTGCCAGCAGTGTCTCTGGCGCTGTCACTGAAGCTTTCTTT. This gives the protein CASSVSGAVTEAFF. V usage is TRBV27 and J usage is TRBJ1-1; D gene uncertain. Trimming shortened V by 5 bases and J by 4 bases, and 14 bases separated the two germline ends. CDR1 is MNHEY, CDR2 SMNVEV, per germline (reference sequence). This CDR3 region has 14 residues.

This clonotype was seen ten or more times. The chain joins TRBV15 to TRBJ2-1; D unclear. The germline V and J ends were trimmed by 6 bases and 2 bases, with 8 bases remaining between them. In germline, CDR1 is LNHNV, CDR2 YYDKDF (reference sequence). The CDR3 spans 13 residues. CDR3 nucleotide sequence: TGTGCCACCAGGGCAGGTACCTACAATGAGCAGTTCTTC. It is translated as CATRAGTYNEQFF.

Comments on this clonotype: A read error is possible here, since a much larger clone lies one base away. Here the CDR3 omits its conserved ending phenylalanine or tryptophan, so a read error is the likely source. This rearrangement joins TRBV7-2 to TRBJ1-1; 8 bases are shared with TRBD1. The J segment lost 4 bases and the V segment lost 1 base, leaving 8 bases of the junction unmatched. The CDR3 sequence is 16 residues long. Germline CDR1 and CDR2: SGHTA and FQGNSA. The CDR3 spells CASSLGGRGLGTEAFS. In DNA, the CDR3 is TGTGCCAGCAGCTTAGGAGGCAGGGGGCTTGGCACTGAAGCTTTCTCT.

V and J are TRBV19 and TRBJ2-1; D ambiguous. Germline-derived CDR1 and CDR2 are LNHDA and SQIVND (reference sequence). The V end was cut by 5 bases, the J end by 3 bases, with 8 bases between. This CDR3 comprises 13 residues. The CDR3 nucleotides read TGTGCCAGTAGTTCCCAGCGCTACAATGAGCAGTTCTTC. Its translation is CASSSQRYNEQFF. The full variable domain, its missing parts supplied by reference TRBV19 and TRBJ2-1, is DGGITQSPKYLFRKEGQNVTLSCEQNLNHDAMYWYRQDPGQGLRLIYYSQIVNDFQKGDIAEGYSVSREKKESFPLTVTSAQKNPTAFYLCASSSQRYNEQFFGPGTRLTVL.

This clonotype was observed a few times. V is TRBV13 and J is TRBJ2-1; 8 bases are shared with TRBD2. The CDR3 totals 17 residues. From germline, CDR1 is PRHDT and CDR2 FYEKMQ (reference sequence). V gave up 8 bases and J gave up 2 bases; unmatched junction bases: 14. This chain's CDR3 is CASSAGAAGRAYNEQFF. CDR3 sequence (DNA): TGTGCCAGCTCAGCGGGGGCAGCCGGGAGGGCCTACAATGAGCAGTTCTTC.

This clonotype was counted many times. This chain uses TRBV20-1 with TRBJ1-1; 9 nucleotides match TRBD1. The CDR3 totals 13 residues. Germline V gene lookup returns CDR1 DFQATT and CDR2 SNEGSKA (reference sequence). The V gene end was trimmed by 4 bases and the J gene end by 5 bases; junction bases not matched to a gene: 5. The CDR3 nucleotides are TGCAGTGCTAACACAGGGGGCGAGACTGAAGCTTTCTTT. Its protein is CSANTGGETEAFF.

This clonotype came up many times. A junction boundary mismatches the germline segment, possibly from a read error. V gene TRBV7-9 combines with J gene TRBJ2-1, with 7 bases identical to TRBD1. Germline V gives CDR1 SEHNR, CDR2 FQNEAQ (reference sequence). This CDR3 has 10 amino acids. CDR3 in amino acids: CATSQGVQFF. CDR3 coding DNA: TGTGCCACCAGCCAGGGGGTGCAGTTCTTC.

The sample holds many counts of this clonotype. The chain uses TRBV9 and TRBJ2-1; a weak D match, TRBD2 (6 bases). The germline gives CDR1 SGDLS, CDR2 YYNGEE. The CDR3 covers 14 residues. Trimming took off 0 bases at V and 7 bases at J, with 11 bases between the two ends. The CDR3, as DNA: TGTGCCAGCAGCGTAGCTAGCGCGGGGAATGAGCAGTTCTTC. This translates into CASSVASAGNEQFF.